This note documents a single T cell receptor beta chain sequence. Patients in Seattle were enrolled during active infection, then followed longitudinally. This entry comes from a study of blood T cell repertoires in COVID-19. The wider study: Some COVID-19 samples were acute and others convalescent; all came from the United States, Italy and Spain. T cells, B-cell-depleted T cells, or PBMCs provided the cDNA or gDNA that served as material.

The CDR3 consists of 14 residues. V shed 5 bases and J shed 0 bases, with 8 bases lying between them. Germline V gene data show CDR1 as SEHNR and CDR2 as FQNEAQ (reference sequence). Authors' methods: Quantification of nucleated cells was approximated via reference gene primer amplification. Sequenced by immunoSEQ multiplex PCR; TCRdb stores in-frame clones only, minus some. D and trimming come from the DNA, and the V and J calls and clone size come from that table. The table includes fewer than 200,000 clones, roughly 81% detected once. This TCR was sampled from a woman of 80 years or more with COVID-19, enrolled during active disease. The sample comprised peripheral blood. The rearrangement uses TRBV7-9 and TRBJ1-5; D gene unclear. The CDR3 loop reads CASSAVYSNQPQHF. In DNA, the CDR3 is TGTGCCAGCAGCGCGGTGTATAGCAATCAGCCCCAGCATTTT. The variable domain in full, completed from reference TRBV7-9 and TRBJ1-5, reads DTGVSQNPRHKITKRGQNVTFRCDPISEHNRLYWYRQTLGQGPEFLTYFQNEAQLEKSRLLSDRFSAERPKGSFSTLEIQRTEQGDSAMYLCASSAVYSNQPQHFGDGTRLSIL.